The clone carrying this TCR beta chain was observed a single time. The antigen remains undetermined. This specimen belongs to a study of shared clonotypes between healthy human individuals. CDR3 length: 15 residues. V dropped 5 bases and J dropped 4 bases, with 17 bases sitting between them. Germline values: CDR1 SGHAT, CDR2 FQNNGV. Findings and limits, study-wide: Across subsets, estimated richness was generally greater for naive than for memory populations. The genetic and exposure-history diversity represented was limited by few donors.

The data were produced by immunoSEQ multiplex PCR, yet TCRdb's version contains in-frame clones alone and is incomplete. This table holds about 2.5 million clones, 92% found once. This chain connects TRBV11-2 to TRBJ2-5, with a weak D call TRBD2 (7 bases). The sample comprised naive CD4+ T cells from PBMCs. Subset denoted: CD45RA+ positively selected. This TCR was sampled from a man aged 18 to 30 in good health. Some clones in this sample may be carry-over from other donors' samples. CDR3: CASSRRGAGAETQYF. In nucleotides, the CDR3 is TGTGCCAGCAGCCGCAGAGGGGCGGGGGCAGAGACCCAGTACTTC.